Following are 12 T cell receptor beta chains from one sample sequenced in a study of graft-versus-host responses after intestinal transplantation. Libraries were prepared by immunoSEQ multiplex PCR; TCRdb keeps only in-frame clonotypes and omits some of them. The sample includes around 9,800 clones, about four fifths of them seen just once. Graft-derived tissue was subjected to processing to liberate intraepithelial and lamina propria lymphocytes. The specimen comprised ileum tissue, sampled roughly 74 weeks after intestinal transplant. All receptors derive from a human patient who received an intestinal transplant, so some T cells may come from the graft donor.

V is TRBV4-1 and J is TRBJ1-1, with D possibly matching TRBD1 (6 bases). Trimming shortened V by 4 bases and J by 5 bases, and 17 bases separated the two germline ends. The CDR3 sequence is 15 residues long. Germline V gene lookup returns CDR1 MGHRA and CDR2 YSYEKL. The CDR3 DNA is TGCGCCAGCAGCCTCCGGGACACGGATGGGACTGAAGCTTTCTTT. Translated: CASSLRDTDGTEAFF.

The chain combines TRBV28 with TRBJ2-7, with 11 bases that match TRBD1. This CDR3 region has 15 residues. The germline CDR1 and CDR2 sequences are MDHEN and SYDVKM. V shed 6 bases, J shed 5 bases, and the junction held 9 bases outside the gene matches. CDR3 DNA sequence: TGTGCCAGCAGCCGATTGGACAGGGGGCCGGACGAGCAGTACTTC. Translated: CASSRLDRGPDEQYF.

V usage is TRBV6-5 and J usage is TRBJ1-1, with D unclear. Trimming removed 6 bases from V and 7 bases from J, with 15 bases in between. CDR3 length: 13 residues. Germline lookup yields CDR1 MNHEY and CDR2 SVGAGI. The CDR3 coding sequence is TGTGCCAGCAGCCAACGGGCAGCCGGTGAAGCTTTCTTT. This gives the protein CASSQRAAGEAFF.

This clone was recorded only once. CDR3 sequence: CASSFVGANNSPLHF. CDR3 coding DNA: TGTGCCAGCAGCTTCGTGGGGGCAAACAATTCACCCCTCCACTTT. The chain combines TRBV5-5 with TRBJ1-6; a weak D match, TRBD1 (6 bases). Deletions cut 2 bases from V and 7 bases from J, with 13 bases between. Per germline, CDR1 SGHKS and CDR2 YYEKEE (reference sequence). The CDR3 length is 15 residues.

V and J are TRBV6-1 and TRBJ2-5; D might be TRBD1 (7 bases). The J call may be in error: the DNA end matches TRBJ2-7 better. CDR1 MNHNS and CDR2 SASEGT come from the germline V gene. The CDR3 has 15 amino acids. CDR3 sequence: CASSERAGGSYEQYF. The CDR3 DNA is TGTGCCAGCAGTGAAAGGGCAGGGGGGTCCTACGAGCAGTACTTC.

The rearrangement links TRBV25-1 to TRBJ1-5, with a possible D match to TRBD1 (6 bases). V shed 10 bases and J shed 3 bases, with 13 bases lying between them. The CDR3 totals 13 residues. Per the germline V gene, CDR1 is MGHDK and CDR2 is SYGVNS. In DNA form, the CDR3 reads TGTGCCAAAGAGGGGGATCTCAATCAGCCCCAGCATTTT. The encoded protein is CAKEGDLNQPQHF.

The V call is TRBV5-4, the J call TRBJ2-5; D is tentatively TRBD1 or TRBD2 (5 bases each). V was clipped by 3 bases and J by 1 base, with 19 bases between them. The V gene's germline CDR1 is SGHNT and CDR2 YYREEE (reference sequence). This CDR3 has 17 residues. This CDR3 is CASSSGARTGTQETQYF. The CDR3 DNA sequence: TGTGCCAGCAGCTCCGGGGCCCGAACGGGCACCCAAGAGACCCAGTACTTC. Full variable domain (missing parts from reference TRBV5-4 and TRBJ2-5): ETGVTQSPTHLIKTRGQQVTLRCSSQSGHNTVSWYQQALGQGPQFIFQYYREEENGRGNFPPRFSGLQFPNYSSELNVNALELDDSALYLCASSSGARTGTQETQYFGPGTRLLVL.

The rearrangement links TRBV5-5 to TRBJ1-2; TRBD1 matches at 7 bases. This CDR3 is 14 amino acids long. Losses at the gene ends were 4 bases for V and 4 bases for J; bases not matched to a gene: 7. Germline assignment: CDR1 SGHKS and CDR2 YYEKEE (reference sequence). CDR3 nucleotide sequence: TGTGCCAGCAGCGCGCCGACAGGGCCCTATGGCTACACCTTC. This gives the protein CASSAPTGPYGYTF.

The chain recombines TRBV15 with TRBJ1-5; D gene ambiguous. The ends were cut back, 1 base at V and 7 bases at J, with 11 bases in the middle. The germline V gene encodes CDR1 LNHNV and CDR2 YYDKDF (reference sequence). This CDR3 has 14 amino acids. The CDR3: CATSRGWDGQPQHF. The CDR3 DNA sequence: TGTGCCACCAGCAGAGGATGGGATGGCCAGCCCCAGCATTTT.

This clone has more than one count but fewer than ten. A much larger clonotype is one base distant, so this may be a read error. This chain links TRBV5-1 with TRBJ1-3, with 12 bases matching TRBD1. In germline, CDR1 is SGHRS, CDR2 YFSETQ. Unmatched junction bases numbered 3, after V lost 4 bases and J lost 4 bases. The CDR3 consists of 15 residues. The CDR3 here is CASSPGTGGGNTIYF. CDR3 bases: TGCGCCAGCAGCCCAGGGACAGGGGGCGGAAACACCATATATTTT. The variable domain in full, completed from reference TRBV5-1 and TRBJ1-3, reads KAGVTQTPRYLIKTRGQQVTLSCSPISGHRSVSWYQQTPGQGLQFLFEYFSETQRNKGNFPGRFSGRQFSNSRSEMNVSTLELGDSALYLCASSPGTGGGNTIYFGEGSWLTVV.

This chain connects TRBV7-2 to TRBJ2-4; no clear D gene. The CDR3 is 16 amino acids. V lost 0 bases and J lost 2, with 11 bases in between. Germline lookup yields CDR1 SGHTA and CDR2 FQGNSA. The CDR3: CASSLAPQATKNIQYF. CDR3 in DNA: TGTGCCAGCAGCTTAGCGCCCCAGGCAACCAAAAACATTCAGTACTTC.

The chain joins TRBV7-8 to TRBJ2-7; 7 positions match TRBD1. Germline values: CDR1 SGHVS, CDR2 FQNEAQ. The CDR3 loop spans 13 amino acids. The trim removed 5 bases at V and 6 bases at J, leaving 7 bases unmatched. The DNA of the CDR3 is TGTGCCAGCAGCGTAAGACAGGGTACCGAGCAGTACTTC. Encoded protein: CASSVRQGTEQYF.